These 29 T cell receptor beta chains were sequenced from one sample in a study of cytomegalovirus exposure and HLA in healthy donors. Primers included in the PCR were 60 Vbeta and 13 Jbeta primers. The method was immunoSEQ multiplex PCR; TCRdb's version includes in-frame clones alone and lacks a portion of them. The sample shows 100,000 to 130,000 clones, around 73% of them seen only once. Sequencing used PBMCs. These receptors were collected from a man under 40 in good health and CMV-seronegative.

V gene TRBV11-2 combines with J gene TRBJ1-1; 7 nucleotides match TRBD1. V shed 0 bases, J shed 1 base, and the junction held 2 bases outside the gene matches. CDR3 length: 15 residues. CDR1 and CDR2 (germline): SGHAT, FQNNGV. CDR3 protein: CASSLETGSNTEAFF. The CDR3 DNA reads TGTGCCAGCAGCTTAGAGACAGGGTCGAACACTGAAGCTTTCTTT.

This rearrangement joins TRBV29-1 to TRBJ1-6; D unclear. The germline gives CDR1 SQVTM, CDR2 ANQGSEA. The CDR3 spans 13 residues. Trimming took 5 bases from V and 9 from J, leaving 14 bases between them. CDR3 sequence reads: CSVTTASGSPLHF. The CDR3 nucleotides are TGCAGCGTTACTACAGCGAGCGGTTCACCCCTCCACTTT.

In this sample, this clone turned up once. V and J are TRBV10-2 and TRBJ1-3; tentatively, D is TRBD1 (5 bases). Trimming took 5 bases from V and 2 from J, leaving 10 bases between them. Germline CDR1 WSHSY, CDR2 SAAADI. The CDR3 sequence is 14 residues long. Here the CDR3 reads CASSRGSAGNTIYF. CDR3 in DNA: TGCGCCAGCAGTCGGGGGTCGGCTGGAAACACCATATATTTT.

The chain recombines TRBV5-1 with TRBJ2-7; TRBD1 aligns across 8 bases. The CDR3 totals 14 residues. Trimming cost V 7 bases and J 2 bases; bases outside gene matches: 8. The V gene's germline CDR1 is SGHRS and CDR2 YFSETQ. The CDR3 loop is CASRLMTGAYEQYF. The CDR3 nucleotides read TGCGCCAGCCGTTTAATGACAGGGGCCTACGAGCAGTACTTC.

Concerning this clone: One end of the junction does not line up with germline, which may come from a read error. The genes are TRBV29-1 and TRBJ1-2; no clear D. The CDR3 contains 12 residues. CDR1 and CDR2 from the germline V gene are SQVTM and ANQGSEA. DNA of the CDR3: TGCAGCGTTAAAGAGTCCTTGTATGGCTACACCTTC. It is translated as CSVKESLYGYTF.

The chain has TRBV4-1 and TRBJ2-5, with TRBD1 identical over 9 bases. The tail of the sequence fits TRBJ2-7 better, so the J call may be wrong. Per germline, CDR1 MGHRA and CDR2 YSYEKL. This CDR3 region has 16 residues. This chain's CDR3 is CASSQVAGTGSYEQYF. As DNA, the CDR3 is TGCGCCAGCAGCCAAGTAGCCGGGACAGGGTCCTACGAGCAGTACTTC.

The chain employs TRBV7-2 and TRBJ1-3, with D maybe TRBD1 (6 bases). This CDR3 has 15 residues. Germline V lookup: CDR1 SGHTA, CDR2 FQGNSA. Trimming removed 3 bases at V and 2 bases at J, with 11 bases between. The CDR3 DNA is TGTGCCAGCAGCTTTGATCCAGGGGCTGGAAACACCATATATTTT. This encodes CASSFDPGAGNTIYF.

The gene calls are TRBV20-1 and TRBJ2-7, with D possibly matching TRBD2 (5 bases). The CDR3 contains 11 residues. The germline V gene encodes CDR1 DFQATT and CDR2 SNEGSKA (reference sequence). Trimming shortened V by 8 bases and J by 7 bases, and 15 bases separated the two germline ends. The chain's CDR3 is CSTAVSWEQYF. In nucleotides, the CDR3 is TGCAGTACAGCGGTTTCCTGGGAGCAGTACTTC.

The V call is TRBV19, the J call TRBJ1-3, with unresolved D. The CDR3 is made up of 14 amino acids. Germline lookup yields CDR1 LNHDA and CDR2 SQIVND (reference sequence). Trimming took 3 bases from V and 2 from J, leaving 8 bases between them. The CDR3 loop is CASSIRTAGNTIYF. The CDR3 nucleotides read TGTGCCAGTAGTATCAGAACAGCTGGAAACACCATATATTTT.

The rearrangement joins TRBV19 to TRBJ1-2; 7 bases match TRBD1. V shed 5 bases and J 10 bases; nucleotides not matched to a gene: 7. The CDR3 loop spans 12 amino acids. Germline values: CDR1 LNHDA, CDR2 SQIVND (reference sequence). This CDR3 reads CASSPLEGAYTF. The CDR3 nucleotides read TGTGCCAGTAGTCCACTAGAGGGGGCCTACACCTTC.

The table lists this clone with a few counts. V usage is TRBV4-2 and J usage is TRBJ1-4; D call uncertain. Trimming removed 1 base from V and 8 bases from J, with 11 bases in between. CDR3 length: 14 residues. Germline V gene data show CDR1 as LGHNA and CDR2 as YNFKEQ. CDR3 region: CASSQGSEYEKLFF. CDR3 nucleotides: TGTGCCAGCAGCCAAGGCTCAGAATACGAAAAACTGTTTTTT.

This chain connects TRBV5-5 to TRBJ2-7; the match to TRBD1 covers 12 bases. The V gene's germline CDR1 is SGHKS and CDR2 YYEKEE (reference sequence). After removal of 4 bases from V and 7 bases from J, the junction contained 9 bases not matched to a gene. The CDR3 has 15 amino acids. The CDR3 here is CASSIPGQGASEQYF. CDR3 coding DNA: TGTGCCAGCAGCATACCGGGACAGGGGGCCAGTGAGCAGTACTTC.

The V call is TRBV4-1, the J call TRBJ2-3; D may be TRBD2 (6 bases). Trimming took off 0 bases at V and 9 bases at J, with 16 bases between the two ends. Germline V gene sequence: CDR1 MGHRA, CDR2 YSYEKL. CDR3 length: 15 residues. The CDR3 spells CASSQDAGGARTQYF. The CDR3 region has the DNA TGCGCCAGCAGCCAAGATGCAGGCGGGGCCCGCACGCAGTATTTT.

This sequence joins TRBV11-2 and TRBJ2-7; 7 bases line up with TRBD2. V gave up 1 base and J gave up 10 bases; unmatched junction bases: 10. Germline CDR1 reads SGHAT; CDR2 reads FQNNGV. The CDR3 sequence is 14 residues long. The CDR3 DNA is TGTGCCAGCAGCTTAGGCGGAGCAGGGAGGGACCAGTACTTC. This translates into CASSLGGAGRDQYF.

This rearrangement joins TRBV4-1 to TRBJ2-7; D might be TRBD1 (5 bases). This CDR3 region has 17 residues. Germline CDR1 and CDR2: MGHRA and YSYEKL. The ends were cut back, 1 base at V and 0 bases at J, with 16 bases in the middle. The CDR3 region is CASSQGIDRQTSYEQYF. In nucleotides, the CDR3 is TGCGCCAGCAGCCAAGGAATCGACAGACAGACCTCCTACGAGCAGTACTTC.

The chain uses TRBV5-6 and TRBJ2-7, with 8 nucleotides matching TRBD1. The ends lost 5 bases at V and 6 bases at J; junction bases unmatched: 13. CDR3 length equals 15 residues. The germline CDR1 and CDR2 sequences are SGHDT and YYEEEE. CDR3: CASSYRDRSLSEQYF. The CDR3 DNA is TGTGCCAGCAGTTACCGGGACAGGAGTCTCTCCGAGCAGTACTTC.

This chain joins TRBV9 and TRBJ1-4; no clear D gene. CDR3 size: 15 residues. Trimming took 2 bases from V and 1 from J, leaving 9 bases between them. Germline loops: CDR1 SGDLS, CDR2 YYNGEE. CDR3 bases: TGTGCCAGCAGCGTCGAAAGCGGAACTAATGAAAAACTGTTTTTT. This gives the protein CASSVESGTNEKLFF.

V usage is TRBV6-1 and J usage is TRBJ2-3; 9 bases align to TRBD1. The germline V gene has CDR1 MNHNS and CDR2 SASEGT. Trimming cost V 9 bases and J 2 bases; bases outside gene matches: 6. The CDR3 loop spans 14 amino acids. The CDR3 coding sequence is TGTGCCAGTCGACAGGGGGAATTCACAGATACGCAGTATTTT. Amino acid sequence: CASRQGEFTDTQYF.

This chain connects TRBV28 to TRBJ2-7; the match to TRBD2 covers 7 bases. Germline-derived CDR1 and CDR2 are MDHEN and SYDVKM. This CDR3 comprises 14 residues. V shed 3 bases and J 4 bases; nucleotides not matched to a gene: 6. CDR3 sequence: CASSFGGSRYEQYF. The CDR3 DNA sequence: TGTGCCAGCAGTTTTGGCGGGAGTCGGTACGAGCAGTACTTC.

The CDR3 DNA is TGCGCCAGCAGCTTTGCAGGCCCCGGGGAGCTGTTTTTT. This translates into CASSFAGPGELFF. J is TRBJ2-2 and V is TRBV5-1, with D unresolved. The germline V gene encodes CDR1 SGHRS and CDR2 YFSETQ. V was clipped by 2 bases and J by 6 bases, with 8 bases between them. This CDR3 has 13 residues.

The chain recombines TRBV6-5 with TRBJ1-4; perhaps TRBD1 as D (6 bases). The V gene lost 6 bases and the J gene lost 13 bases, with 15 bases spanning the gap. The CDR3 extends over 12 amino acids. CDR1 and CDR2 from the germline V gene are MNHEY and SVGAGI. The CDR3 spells CASRDRRRLLFF. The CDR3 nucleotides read TGTGCCAGCAGAGACAGGCGACGGCTACTGTTTTTT.

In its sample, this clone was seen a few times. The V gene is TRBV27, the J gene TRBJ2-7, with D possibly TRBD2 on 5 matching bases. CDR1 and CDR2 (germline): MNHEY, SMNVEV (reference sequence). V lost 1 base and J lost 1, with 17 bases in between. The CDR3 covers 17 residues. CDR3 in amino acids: CASSLYPDVDYSYEQYF. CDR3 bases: TGTGCCAGCAGTTTATACCCGGACGTCGACTATTCCTACGAGCAGTACTTC.

CDR3 coding DNA: TGTGCCAGCTCACCGGGACAGGGCTTGAACACTGAAGCTTTCTTT. Amino acid sequence: CASSPGQGLNTEAFF. The chain is built from TRBV18 and TRBJ1-1; 9 bases map to TRBD1. V lost 3 bases to trimming and J lost 0 bases; unmatched junction nucleotides: 2. This CDR3 has 15 amino acids. Germline V gene sequence: CDR1 KGHSH, CDR2 LQKENI.

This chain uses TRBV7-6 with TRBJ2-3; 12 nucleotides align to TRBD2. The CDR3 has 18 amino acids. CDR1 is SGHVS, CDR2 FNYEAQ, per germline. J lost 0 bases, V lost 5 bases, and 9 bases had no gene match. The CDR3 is CASSPRTSGTVSTDTQYF. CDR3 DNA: TGTGCCAGCAGCCCCCGGACTAGCGGGACCGTTAGCACAGATACGCAGTATTTT.

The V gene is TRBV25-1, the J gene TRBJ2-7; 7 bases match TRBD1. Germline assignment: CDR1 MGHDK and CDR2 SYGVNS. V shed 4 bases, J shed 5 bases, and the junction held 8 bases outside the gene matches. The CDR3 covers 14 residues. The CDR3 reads CASSASGTDHEQYF. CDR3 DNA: TGTGCCAGCAGTGCTTCCGGGACAGATCACGAGCAGTACTTC.

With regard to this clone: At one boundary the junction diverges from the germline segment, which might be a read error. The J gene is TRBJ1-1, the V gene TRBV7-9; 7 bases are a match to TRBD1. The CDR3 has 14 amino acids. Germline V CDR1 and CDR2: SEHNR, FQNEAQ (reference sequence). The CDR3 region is CSSSSTMGQREAFF. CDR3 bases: TGTTCCAGCAGCTCAACTATGGGACAGAGAGAAGCTTTCTTT. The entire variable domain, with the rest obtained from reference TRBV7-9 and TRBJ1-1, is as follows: DTGVSQNPRHKITKRGQNVTFRCDPISEHNRLYWYRQTLGQGPEFLTYFQNEAQLEKSRLLSDRFSAERPKGSFSTLEIQRTEQGDSAMYLCSSSSTMGQREAFFGQGTRLTVV.

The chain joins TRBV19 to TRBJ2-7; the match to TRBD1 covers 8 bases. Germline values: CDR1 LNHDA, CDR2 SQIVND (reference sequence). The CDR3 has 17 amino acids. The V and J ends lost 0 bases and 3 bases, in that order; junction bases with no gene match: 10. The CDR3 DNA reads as TGTGCCAGTAGTATAGATCTTTTCGACAGGGGAGGCTACGAGCAGTACTTC. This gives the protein CASSIDLFDRGGYEQYF. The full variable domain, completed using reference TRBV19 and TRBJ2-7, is DGGITQSPKYLFRKEGQNVTLSCEQNLNHDAMYWYRQDPGQGLRLIYYSQIVNDFQKGDIAEGYSVSREKKESFPLTVTSAQKNPTAFYLCASSIDLFDRGGYEQYFGPGTRLTVT.

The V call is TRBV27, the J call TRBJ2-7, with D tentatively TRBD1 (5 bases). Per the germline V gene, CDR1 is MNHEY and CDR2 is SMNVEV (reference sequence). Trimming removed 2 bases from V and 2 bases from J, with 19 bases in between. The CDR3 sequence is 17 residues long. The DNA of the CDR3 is TGTGCCAGCAGTTTACGCTACGGACAATATCGCACCTACGAGCAGTACTTC. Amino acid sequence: CASSLRYGQYRTYEQYF.

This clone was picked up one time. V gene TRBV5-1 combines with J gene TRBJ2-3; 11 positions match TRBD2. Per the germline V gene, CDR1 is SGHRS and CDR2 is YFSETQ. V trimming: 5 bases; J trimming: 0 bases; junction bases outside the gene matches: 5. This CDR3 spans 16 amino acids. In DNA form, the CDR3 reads TGCGCCAGCAGGGGGACTAGCGGCACTAGCACAGATACGCAGTATTTT. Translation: CASRGTSGTSTDTQYF.